The source of this T cell receptor beta chain is a study of shared clonotypes between healthy human individuals. The overall study: CD4 naive cells filled three plates per donor, CD4 memory three, CD8 naive two and CD8 memory one.

Using immunoSEQ multiplex PCR, the repertoire was profiled, and TCRdb retains in-frame clones only, with some absent. The sample holds 2 million to 3 million clones; more than 85% are singletons and the top ten take roughly 0.36%. V was trimmed by 0 bases and J by 7 bases, leaving 13 bases between them. The germline V gene has CDR1 SGHRS and CDR2 YFSETQ. This CDR3 is built from 14 residues. The clonotype comes from a man younger than 30 in good health. Some clones in this sample may be carry-over from other donors' samples. The sequencing sample was made of naive CD4+ T cells from PBMCs. Noted subset: CD45RA+ positively selected. The chain links TRBV5-1 to TRBJ2-5; tentatively, D is TRBD1 (5 bases). As DNA, the CDR3 is TGCGCCAGCAGCTTGGCCTTATCACAGGCGACCCAGTACTTC. Translated: CASSLALSQATQYF.